A single sample gave rise to the 7 T cell receptor beta chains below, sequenced in a study of cytomegalovirus exposure and HLA in healthy donors. Primers for the PCR totalled 60 Vbeta and 13 Jbeta. Sequencing used immunoSEQ multiplex PCR; TCRdb keeps in-frame clones, though not all of them. The sample has approximately 250,000 clones; around 80% are singletons. Material: PBMCs. The receptors come from a boy under 18 in good health and CMV-seronegative.

V and J are TRBV7-9 and TRBJ1-5; 10 bases fit TRBD1. CDR1 SEHNR and CDR2 FQNEAQ come from the germline V gene (reference sequence). V was pared by 6 bases and J by 2 bases, with 7 bases of the junction left unmatched. This CDR3 is built from 16 residues. This CDR3 reads CASSESGTGGNQPQHF. The CDR3 DNA follows: TGTGCCAGCAGTGAATCGGGGACAGGGGGCAATCAGCCCCAGCATTTT.

J is TRBJ1-1 and V is TRBV6-5; TRBD1 matches at 7 bases. The CDR3 is 15 residues long. Germline trimming cut 2 bases from V and 0 bases from J; bases unmatched to any gene: 3. Germline lookup yields CDR1 MNHEY and CDR2 SVGAGI. CDR3 residues: CASSYRGTVNTEAFF. In DNA, the CDR3 is TGTGCCAGCAGTTACCGGGGGACAGTGAACACTGAAGCTTTCTTT.

The chain employs TRBV14 and TRBJ1-1; D gene uncertain. The germline V and J ends were trimmed by 0 bases and 0 bases, with 8 bases remaining between them. This CDR3 is 15 amino acids long. The V gene's germline CDR1 is SGHDN and CDR2 FVKESK. CDR3 sequence reads: CASSQDGRLNTEAFF. In DNA, the CDR3 is TGTGCCAGCAGCCAAGACGGCAGGTTGAACACTGAAGCTTTCTTT.

V usage is TRBV19 and J usage is TRBJ1-5; D is ambiguous. Germline lookup yields CDR1 LNHDA and CDR2 SQIVND (reference sequence). This CDR3 region has 18 residues. Trimming left V 3 bases short and J 0 bases short, with 18 bases between. The CDR3 bases are TGTGCCAGTAGTATTTTACTTAGAATAGCTTATAGCAATCAGCCCCAGCATTTT. This encodes CASSILLRIAYSNQPQHF. Looking up the rest from reference TRBV19 and TRBJ1-5 gives the full variable domain: DGGITQSPKYLFRKEGQNVTLSCEQNLNHDAMYWYRQDPGQGLRLIYYSQIVNDFQKGDIAEGYSVSREKKESFPLTVTSAQKNPTAFYLCASSILLRIAYSNQPQHFGDGTRLSIL.

V usage is TRBV5-1 and J usage is TRBJ2-3, with TRBD2 matching 13 bases. V shed 3 bases, J shed 5 bases, and the junction held 6 bases outside the gene matches. Germline V gives CDR1 SGHRS, CDR2 YFSETQ. The CDR3 covers 16 residues. CDR3 sequence: CASSSGLAGEVDTQYF. The CDR3 nucleotides are TGCGCCAGCAGCTCCGGACTAGCGGGAGAGGTAGATACGCAGTATTTT.

This chain uses TRBV6-6 with TRBJ1-5; 7 nucleotides align to TRBD1. Germline-derived CDR1 and CDR2 are MNHNY and SVGAGI (reference sequence). Trimming cost V 6 bases and J 3 bases; bases outside gene matches: 8. The CDR3 runs to 15 residues. The chain's CDR3 is CASRDRQGINQPQHF. CDR3 sequence (DNA): TGTGCCAGCAGAGACAGACAGGGCATCAATCAGCCCCAGCATTTT.

V and J are TRBV30 and TRBJ1-1; D call uncertain. V was shortened by 0 bases and J by 8 bases, with 22 bases between the two germline ends. The CDR3 is 16 amino acids. Germline CDR1 reads GTSNPN; CDR2 reads SVGIG (reference sequence). The CDR3 sequence: CAWSVGGWAGICEAFF. DNA of the CDR3: TGTGCCTGGAGTGTAGGAGGGTGGGCAGGAATATGCGAAGCTTTCTTT.